This T cell receptor (beta chain) was obtained from a study of T cells in Graves' hyperthyroidism and ophthalmopathy. Orbital computed tomography and thyroid ultrasound, together with serum TRAb and thyroxine and clinical symptoms, were used for diagnoses. Amplification targeted TCR beta CDR3 regions from RNA transcripts. Using the HTBI primer set, a first-round RT-PCR was run on the TCR CDR3. TCRdb re-called the multiplex PCR reads with MiXCR, one entry per CDR3 protein. The table includes about 350,000 distinct CDR3 sequences, 11% to 15% detected once. Germline V gene data show CDR1 as SGHAT and CDR2 as FQNNGV. V gave up 4 bases and J gave up 3 bases; unmatched junction bases: 9. The CDR3 is 17 residues long. In this sample, this clonotype turned up many times.

This clonotype was obtained from a woman aged 25-40 years with Graves' hyperthyroidism. Sequenced input: blood. The rearrangement links TRBV11-2 to TRBJ2-3, with 11 bases that match TRBD2. CDR3 residues: CASSSLAGGILTDTQYF. CDR3 DNA: TGTGCCAGCAGCTCATTAGCGGGAGGGATACTAACAGATACGCAGTATTTT.